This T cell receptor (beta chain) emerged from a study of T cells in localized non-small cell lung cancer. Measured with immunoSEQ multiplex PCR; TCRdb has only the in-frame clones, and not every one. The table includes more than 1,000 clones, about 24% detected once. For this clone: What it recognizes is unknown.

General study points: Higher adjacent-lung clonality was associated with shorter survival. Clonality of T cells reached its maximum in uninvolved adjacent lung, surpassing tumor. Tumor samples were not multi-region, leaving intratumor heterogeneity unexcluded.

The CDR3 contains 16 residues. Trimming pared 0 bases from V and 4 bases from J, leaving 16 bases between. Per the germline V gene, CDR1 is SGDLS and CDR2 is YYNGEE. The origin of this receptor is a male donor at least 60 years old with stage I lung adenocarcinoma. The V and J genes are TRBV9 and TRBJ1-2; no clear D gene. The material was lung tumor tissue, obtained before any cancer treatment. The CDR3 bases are TGTGCCAGCAGCGTAGGTTCGGACGCGGTCTCCTATGGCTACACCTTC. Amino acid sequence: CASSVGSDAVSYGYTF.